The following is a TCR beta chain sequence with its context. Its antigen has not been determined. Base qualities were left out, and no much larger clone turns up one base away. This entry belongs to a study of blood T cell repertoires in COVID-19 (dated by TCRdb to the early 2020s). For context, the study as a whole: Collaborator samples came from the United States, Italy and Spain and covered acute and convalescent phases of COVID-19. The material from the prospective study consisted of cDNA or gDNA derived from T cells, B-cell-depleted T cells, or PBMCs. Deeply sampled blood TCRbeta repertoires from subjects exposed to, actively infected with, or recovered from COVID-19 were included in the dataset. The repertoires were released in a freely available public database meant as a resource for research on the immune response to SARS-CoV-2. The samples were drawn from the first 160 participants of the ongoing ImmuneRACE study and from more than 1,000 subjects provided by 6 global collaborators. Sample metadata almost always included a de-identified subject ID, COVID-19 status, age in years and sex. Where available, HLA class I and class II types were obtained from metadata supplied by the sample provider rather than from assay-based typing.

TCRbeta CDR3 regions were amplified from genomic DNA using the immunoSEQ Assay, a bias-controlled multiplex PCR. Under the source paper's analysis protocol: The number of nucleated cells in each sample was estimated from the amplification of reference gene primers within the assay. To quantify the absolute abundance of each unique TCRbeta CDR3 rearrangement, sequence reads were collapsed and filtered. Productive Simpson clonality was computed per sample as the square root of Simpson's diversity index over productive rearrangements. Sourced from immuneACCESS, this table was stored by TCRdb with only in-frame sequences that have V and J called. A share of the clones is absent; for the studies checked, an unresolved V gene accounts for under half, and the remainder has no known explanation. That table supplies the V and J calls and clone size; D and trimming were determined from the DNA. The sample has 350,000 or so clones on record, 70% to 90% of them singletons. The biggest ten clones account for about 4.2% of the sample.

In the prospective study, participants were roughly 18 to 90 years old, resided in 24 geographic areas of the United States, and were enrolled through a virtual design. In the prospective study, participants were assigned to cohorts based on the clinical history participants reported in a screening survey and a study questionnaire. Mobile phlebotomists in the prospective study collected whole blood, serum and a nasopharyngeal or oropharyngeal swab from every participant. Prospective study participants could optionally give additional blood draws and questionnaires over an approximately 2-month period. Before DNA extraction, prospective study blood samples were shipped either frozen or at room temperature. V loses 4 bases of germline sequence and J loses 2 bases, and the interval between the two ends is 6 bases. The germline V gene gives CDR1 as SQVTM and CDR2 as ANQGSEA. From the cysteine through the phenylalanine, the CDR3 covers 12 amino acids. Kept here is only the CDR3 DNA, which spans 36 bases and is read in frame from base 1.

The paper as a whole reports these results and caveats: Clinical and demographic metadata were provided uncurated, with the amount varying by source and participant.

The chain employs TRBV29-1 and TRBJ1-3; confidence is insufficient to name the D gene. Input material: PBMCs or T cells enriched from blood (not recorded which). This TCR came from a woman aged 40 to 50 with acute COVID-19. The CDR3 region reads CSVAFPGNTIYF. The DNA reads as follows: TGCAGCGTTGCTTTTCCTGGAAACACCATATATTTT.